Listed below are T cell receptor beta chains from one sample, sequenced in a study of cytomegalovirus exposure and HLA in healthy donors. Clones were sequenced by immunoSEQ multiplex PCR, and TCRdb holds only the in-frame ones, with some missing. The table records 150,000 to 200,000 clones, 80% of them present only once. The material sequenced was PBMCs. All receptors come from a woman aged 40 to 49 in good health and CMV-seronegative. Each CDR3 is given without its conserved first and last residue. Each record gives: CDR3 protein, CDR3 length, V gene, clone size, J gene. Part of the rows lack a size; the others show once, few, many or a class for expanded clones.

CDR3: ASSENRETEAF
length: 11
V: TRBV6-1
size: -
J: TRBJ1-1

CDR3: ASSPQQGVTAEAF
length: 13
V: TRBV6-6
size: few
J: TRBJ1-1

CDR3: AWSSGTLNSPLH
length: 12
V: TRBV30
size: -
J: TRBJ1-6

CDR3: ASSLGQDPKAF
length: 11
V: TRBV7-2
size: -
J: TRBJ1-1

CDR3: ASSLAGVSTDTQY
length: 13
V: TRBV7-2
size: -
J: TRBJ2-3

CDR3: ACPGKAFSYNEQF
length: 13
V: TRBV30
size: -
J: TRBJ2-1

CDR3: AWGGTGISGNTIY
length: 13
V: TRBV30
size: -
J: TRBJ1-3

CDR3: ASSPAEARGNQPQH
length: 14
V: TRBV7-9
size: few
J: TRBJ1-5

CDR3: ASSQEVLPNTGELF
length: 14
V: TRBV4-3
size: -
J: TRBJ2-2

CDR3: ASSQGTSGIYEQY
length: 13
V: TRBV4-3
size: -
J: TRBJ2-7

CDR3: ASSVMRDTEAF
length: 11
V: TRBV9
size: -
J: TRBJ1-1